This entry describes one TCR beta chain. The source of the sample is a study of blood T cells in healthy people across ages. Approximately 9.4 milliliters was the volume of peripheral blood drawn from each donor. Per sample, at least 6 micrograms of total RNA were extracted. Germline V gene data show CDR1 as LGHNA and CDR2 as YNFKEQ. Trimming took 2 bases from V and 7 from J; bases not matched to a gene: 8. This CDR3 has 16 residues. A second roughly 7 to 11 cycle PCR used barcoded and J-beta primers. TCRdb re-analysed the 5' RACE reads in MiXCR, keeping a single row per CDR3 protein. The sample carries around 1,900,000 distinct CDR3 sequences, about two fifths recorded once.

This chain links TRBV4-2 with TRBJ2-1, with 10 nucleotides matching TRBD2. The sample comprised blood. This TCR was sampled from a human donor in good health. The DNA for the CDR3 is TGTGCCAGCAGCCAATCAGTCCTAGCGGGGGCTAATGAGCAGTTCTTC. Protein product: CASSQSVLAGANEQFF.